This is a list of T cell receptor beta chains from one sample in a study of early T cells in non-severe SARS-CoV-2 infection. One entry per CDR3 protein, called by TCRdb with MiXCR from the 5' RACE reads. The data contain approximately 48,000 distinct CDR3 sequences, about 10% of them singletons. Sequenced: whole blood. Receptor source: an adult who was a healthcare worker with PCR-confirmed SARS-CoV-2 infection or an uninfected control (not recorded which). Both conserved end residues are part of each CDR3. The D gene is left open where the match is weak. Expanded clones get a size class; other rows say once, few or many, or leave the size out.

v_call	d_call	j_call	clone_size	cdr3_aa	cdr3_nt
TRBV5-4	TRBD2	TRBJ2-3	.	CASSSLAGPSTDTQYF	TGTGCCAGCAGCTCTCTAGCGGGGCCTAGCACAGATACGCAGTATTTT
TRBV27	TRBD1	TRBJ1-4	.	CASSPRTGGFEKLFF	TGTGCCAGCAGTCCCAGGACAGGGGGCTTTGAAAAACTGTTTTTT
TRBV4-2	.	TRBJ2-3	few	CASSQTTVPDTQYF	TGTGCCAGCAGCCAAACAACCGTTCCAGATACGCAGTATTTT
TRBV28	.	TRBJ1-6	.	CASSPDRTENSPLHF	TGTGCCAGCAGTCCCGACAGGACGGAGAATTCACCCCTCCACTTT
TRBV4-3	.	TRBJ2-3	.	CASSQTAISGADTQYF	TGCGCCAGCAGCCAAACCGCAATATCAGGGGCAGATACGCAGTATTTT
TRBV3-1	.	TRBJ1-1	many	CASSQGNAEAFF	TGTGCCAGCAGCCAAGGGAACGCTGAAGCTTTCTTT
TRBV4-3	.	TRBJ2-1	many	CASSQVFLGYNEQFF	TGCGCCAGCAGCCAAGTCTTCCTGGGCTACAATGAGCAGTTCTTC
TRBV12-3/TRBV12-4	.	TRBJ2-7	.	CASNPGGYEQYF	TGTGCCAGCAACCCTGGAGGGTACGAGCAGTACTTC
TRBV9	.	TRBJ2-7	few	CASNHGGSSYEQYF	TGTGCCAGCAATCACGGGGGCTCATCCTACGAGCAGTACTTC
TRBV29-1	.	TRBJ2-2	few	CSVATLNTGELFF	TGCAGCGTTGCCACCCTGAACACCGGGGAGCTGTTTTTT
TRBV29-1	.	TRBJ2-3	.	CSVGVGRELTDTQYF	TGCAGCGTTGGGGTGGGCCGTGAGTTGACAGATACGCAGTATTTT
TRBV11-3	TRBD2	TRBJ2-2	few	CASSRRGSGRVDTGELFF	TGTGCCAGCAGCCGCCGGGGTAGCGGGAGGGTCGACACCGGGGAGCTGTTTTTT
TRBV4-2	TRBD1	TRBJ1-5	few	CASSQEQGMSNQPQHF	TGTGCCAGCAGCCAAGAACAGGGGATGAGCAATCAGCCCCAGCATTTT
TRBV6-5	.	TRBJ2-1	.	CASSYGGLPYNEQFF	TGTGCCAGCAGTTACGGGGGGCTCCCCTACAATGAGCAGTTCTTC
TRBV4-2	TRBD2	TRBJ2-3	many	CASSQDTSGATQYF	TGTGCCAGCAGCCAAGATACTAGCGGCGCTACGCAGTATTTT
TRBV6-2/TRBV6-3	.	TRBJ1-2	few	CASSYYYGYTF	TGTGCCAGCAGTTACTACTATGGCTACACCTTC
TRBV5-1	TRBD2	TRBJ2-7	many	CASSRTSGFSSYEQYF	TGCGCCAGCAGCCGGACTAGCGGCTTCAGCTCCTACGAGCAGTACTTC
TRBV5-1	.	TRBJ1-1	few	CASSFQGGTEAFF	TGCGCCAGCAGCTTTCAGGGTGGCACTGAAGCTTTCTTT
TRBV13	.	TRBJ2-3	many	CASSSPSWSADTQYF	TGTGCCAGCAGCTCACCTAGTTGGAGTGCAGATACGCAGTATTTT
TRBV28	TRBD1	TRBJ1-2	many	CASSSPPLSDRDGSYGYTF	TGTGCCAGCAGTTCCCCTCCTCTTTCCGACAGGGATGGTTCCTATGGCTACACCTTC
TRBV29-1	.	TRBJ1-2	many	CSVAPRGMNGYTF	TGCAGCGTTGCACCGCGGGGAATGAATGGCTACACCTTC
TRBV7-2	.	TRBJ2-1	many	CASSWGAGRIHHEQFF	TGTGCCAGCAGCTGGGGAGCAGGGAGGATCCACCATGAGCAGTTCTTC
TRBV28	.	TRBJ2-1	many	CASSSGLSYNEQFF	TGTGCCAGCAGCTCGGGACTCTCCTACAATGAGCAGTTCTTC
TRBV7-3	.	TRBJ1-6	.	CASSLNRDNSPLHF	TGTGCCAGCAGCTTAAACAGAGATAATTCACCCCTCCACTTT
TRBV20-1	.	TRBJ1-2	many	CSARLAGRNGYGYTF	TGCAGTGCTAGACTGGCAGGGAGGAACGGCTATGGCTACACCTTC